A selection of T cell receptor beta chains follows, all from one sample in a study of cytomegalovirus exposure and HLA in healthy donors. Clones were read by immunoSEQ multiplex PCR, and TCRdb kept only the in-frame ones, dropping some. The table shows roughly 170,000 clones, with 75% to 85% occurring only once. The specimen sequenced was PBMCs. Every receptor here comes from a boy between 10 and 17 years old in good health and CMV-seronegative. Each CDR3 is given with its conserved first and last residue. The D gene is left open where the match is weak. Clone size is shown for a subset of rows, as once, few, many or a class of expanded clone.

d_call	j_call	v_call	clone_size	cdr3_aa	cdr3_nt
-	TRBJ2-2	TRBV4-1	once	CASSQVVLVAVTWGTGELFF	TGCGCCAGCAGCCAAGTGGTGTTGGTAGCGGTGACTTGGGGCACCGGGGAGCTGTTTTTT
TRBD1	TRBJ1-2	TRBV25-1	-	CASGGGAGYGYTF	TGTGCCAGCGGAGGGGGCGCTGGATATGGCTACACCTTC
-	TRBJ1-5	TRBV28	-	CASSPRGPVSNQPQHF	TGTGCCAGCAGTCCGCGGGGGCCCGTTAGCAATCAGCCCCAGCATTTT
-	TRBJ2-7	TRBV7-6	-	CASSLGDTYEQYF	TGTGCCAGCAGCTTAGGAGATACCTACGAGCAGTACTTC
-	TRBJ1-1	TRBV6-5	-	CASSYSRSPLDTEAFF	TGTGCCAGCAGTTACTCGAGGAGTCCCTTGGACACTGAAGCTTTCTTT
TRBD1	TRBJ1-1	TRBV5-1	-	CASSADFRDRGLPEAFF	TGCGCCAGCAGCGCGGATTTCCGGGACAGGGGTTTACCTGAAGCTTTCTTT
-	TRBJ1-5	TRBV6-5	-	CASSYSPSGNQPQHF	TGTGCCAGCAGTTACAGTCCCTCGGGCAATCAGCCCCAGCATTTT
TRBD2	TRBJ2-1	TRBV7-3	-	CASSFLAGGINNEQFF	TGTGCCAGCAGCTTTCTGGCGGGAGGTATAAACAATGAGCAGTTCTTC
TRBD1	TRBJ1-2	TRBV7-9	-	CASTCVETGDYGYTF	TGTGCCAGCACCTGTGTCGAGACAGGGGATTACGGCTACACCTTC
-	TRBJ1-4	TRBV6-6	-	CASSFEGTSTNEKLFF	TGTGCCAGCAGCTTTGAGGGGACTTCAACTAATGAAAAACTGTTTTTT
TRBD1	TRBJ1-1	TRBV6-6	-	CASNTQGALNTEAFF	TGTGCCAGCAATACCCAGGGGGCGCTGAACACTGAAGCTTTCTTT
-	TRBJ2-3	TRBV5-1	-	CASSLTGTPLNTDTQYF	TGCGCCAGCAGCTTGACCGGGACACCGTTAAACACAGATACGCAGTATTTT
-	TRBJ1-1	TRBV7-9	few	CASSTREGVTEAFF	TGTGCCAGCAGCACCAGGGAAGGAGTCACTGAAGCTTTCTTT